The rows below give T cell receptor beta chains drawn from one sample of a study of shared clonotypes between healthy human individuals. Produced via immunoSEQ multiplex PCR; TCRdb's table is partial and in-frame only. The sample consists of under 1,100,000 clones, 70% to 80% of them appearing once. The sample was memory CD4+ T cells sorted from blood. These receptors came from a man between 18 and 35 years old in good health. Both conserved end residues are trimmed from each CDR3. Each record gives: V gene, CDR3 length, J gene, CDR3 protein.

v_gene: TRBV19
len: 11
j_gene: TRBJ1-1
CDR3aa: ASSITGIAEAF

v_gene: TRBV30
len: 11
j_gene: TRBJ1-2
CDR3aa: AWSGAANYGYT

v_gene: TRBV10-2
len: 11
j_gene: TRBJ2-7
CDR3aa: ASSVTGGYEQY

v_gene: TRBV5-4
len: 16
j_gene: TRBJ2-1
CDR3aa: ASSSRRDPRGSYNEQF

v_gene: TRBV5-4
len: 11
j_gene: TRBJ2-1
CDR3aa: ASSQTSRNEQF

v_gene: TRBV2
len: 12
j_gene: TRBJ2-5
CDR3aa: ASRRGGPMETQY

v_gene: TRBV6-4
len: 14
j_gene: TRBJ2-3
CDR3aa: ASEGSGGLNTDTQY

v_gene: TRBV11-2
len: 11
j_gene: TRBJ1-5
CDR3aa: ASSLSEDQPQH

v_gene: TRBV5-7
len: 13
j_gene: TRBJ1-5
CDR3aa: ASSFIFRVPQPQH

v_gene: TRBV9
len: 17
j_gene: TRBJ2-7
CDR3aa: ASSVEGIDRGTRSYEQY